The clone carrying this T cell receptor beta chain was seen at least ten times. The antigen remains undetermined. The CDR3 totals 13 residues. CDR1 is MNHEY and CDR2 is SVGAGI in the germline V gene. Between the trimmed V and J ends, which lost 6 bases and 3 bases, there was a span of 11 bases. These data are taken from a study of Graves' ophthalmopathy and Graves' hyperthyroidism. Overall study results and limits: The model forecast ophthalmopathy progression, reaching about 70% sensitivity and about 75% specificity.

Clinical symptoms, serum thyroxine, TRAb, thyroid ultrasound and orbital computed tomography determined diagnosis. RNA transcripts were the source from which TCR beta CDR3 regions were amplified. Scientists carried out first-round RT-PCR using HTBI primers and then a second-round multiplex PCR. TCRdb processed the multiplex PCR reads anew with MiXCR; each CDR3 protein has one entry. Among roughly 400,000 distinct CDR3 sequences listed, approximately 15% were seen once. The sequence was obtained from a woman under 30 with stable Graves' hyperthyroidism. The chain links TRBV6-5 to TRBJ1-1, with a possible D match to TRBD1 (5 bases). The sequencing sample was made of peripheral blood. The chain's CDR3 is CASSRVWDTEAFF. CDR3 nucleotide sequence: TGTGCCAGCAGCAGGGTGTGGGACACTGAAGCTTTCTTT.